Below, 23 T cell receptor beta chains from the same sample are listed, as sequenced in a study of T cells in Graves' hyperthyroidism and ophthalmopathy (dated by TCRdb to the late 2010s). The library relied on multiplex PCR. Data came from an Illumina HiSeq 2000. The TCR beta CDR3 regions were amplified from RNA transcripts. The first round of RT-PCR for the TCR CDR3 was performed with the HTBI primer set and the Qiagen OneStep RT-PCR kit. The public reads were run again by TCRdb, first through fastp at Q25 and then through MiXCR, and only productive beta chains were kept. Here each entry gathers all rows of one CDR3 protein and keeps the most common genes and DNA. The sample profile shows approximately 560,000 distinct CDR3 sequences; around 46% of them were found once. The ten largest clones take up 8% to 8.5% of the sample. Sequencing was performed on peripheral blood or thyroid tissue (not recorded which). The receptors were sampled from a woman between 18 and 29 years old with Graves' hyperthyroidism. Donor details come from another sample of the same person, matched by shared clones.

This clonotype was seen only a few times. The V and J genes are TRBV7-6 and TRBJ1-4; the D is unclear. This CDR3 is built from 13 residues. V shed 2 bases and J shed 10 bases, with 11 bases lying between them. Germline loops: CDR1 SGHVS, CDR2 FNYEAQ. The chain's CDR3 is CASSLTLSGKLFF. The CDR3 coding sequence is TGTGCCAGCAGCTTAACCCTGTCGGGAAAACTGTTTTTT.

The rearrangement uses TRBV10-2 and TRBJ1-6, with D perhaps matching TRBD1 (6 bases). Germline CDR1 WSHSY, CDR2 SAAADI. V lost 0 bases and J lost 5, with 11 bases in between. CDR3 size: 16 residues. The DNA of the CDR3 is TGCGCCAGCAGTGAGTCAGGGGGGTCGGATAATTCACCCCTCCACTTT. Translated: CASSESGGSDNSPLHF.

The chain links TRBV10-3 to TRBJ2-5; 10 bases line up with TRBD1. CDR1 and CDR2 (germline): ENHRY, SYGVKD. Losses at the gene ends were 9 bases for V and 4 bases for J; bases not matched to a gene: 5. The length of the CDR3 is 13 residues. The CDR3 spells CAMSDRGSETQYF. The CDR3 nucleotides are TGTGCCATGTCGGACAGGGGGTCAGAGACCCAGTACTTC.

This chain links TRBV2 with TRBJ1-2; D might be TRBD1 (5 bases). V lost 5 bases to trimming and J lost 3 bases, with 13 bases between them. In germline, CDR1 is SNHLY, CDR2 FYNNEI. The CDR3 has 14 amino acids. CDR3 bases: TGTGCCAGCAGTACATGGGGGAACGACTATGGCTACACCTTC. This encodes CASSTWGNDYGYTF.

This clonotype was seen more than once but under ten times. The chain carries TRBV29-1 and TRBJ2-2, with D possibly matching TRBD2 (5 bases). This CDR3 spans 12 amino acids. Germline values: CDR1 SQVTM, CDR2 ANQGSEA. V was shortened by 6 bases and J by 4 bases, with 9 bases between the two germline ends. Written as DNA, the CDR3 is TGCAGCGTCCGGGGAAGCACCGGGGAGCTGTTTTTT. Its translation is CSVRGSTGELFF.

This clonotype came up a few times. This CDR3 reads CASSSTLGTGNGYTF. CDR3 DNA: TGTGCCAGCAGCTCCACCCTCGGGACAGGGAATGGCTACACCTTC. This chain uses TRBV7-9 with TRBJ1-2; 9 bases fit TRBD1. This CDR3 is 15 amino acids long. Per the germline V gene, CDR1 is SEHNR and CDR2 is FQNEAQ (reference sequence). The ends lost 4 bases at V and 6 bases at J; junction bases unmatched: 9.

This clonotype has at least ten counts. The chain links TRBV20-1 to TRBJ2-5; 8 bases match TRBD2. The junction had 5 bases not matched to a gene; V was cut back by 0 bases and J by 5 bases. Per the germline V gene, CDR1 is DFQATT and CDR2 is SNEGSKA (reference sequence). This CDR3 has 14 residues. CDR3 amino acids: CSARDGRALETQYF. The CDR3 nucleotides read TGCAGTGCTAGAGACGGGAGGGCCCTTGAGACCCAGTACTTC.

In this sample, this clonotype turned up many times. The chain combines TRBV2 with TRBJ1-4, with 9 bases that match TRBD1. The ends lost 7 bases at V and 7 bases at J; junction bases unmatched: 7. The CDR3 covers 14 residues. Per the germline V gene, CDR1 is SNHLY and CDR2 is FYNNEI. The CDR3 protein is CASNPGQGREKLFF. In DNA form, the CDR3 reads TGTGCCAGCAATCCGGGACAGGGTCGTGAAAAACTGTTTTTT.

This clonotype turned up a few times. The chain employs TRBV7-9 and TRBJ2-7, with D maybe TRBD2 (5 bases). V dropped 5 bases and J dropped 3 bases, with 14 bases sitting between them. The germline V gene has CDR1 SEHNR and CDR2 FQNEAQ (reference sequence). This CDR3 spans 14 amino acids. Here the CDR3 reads CASSQPGIRYEQYF. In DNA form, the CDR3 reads TGTGCCAGCAGCCAACCGGGGATACGCTACGAGCAGTACTTC.

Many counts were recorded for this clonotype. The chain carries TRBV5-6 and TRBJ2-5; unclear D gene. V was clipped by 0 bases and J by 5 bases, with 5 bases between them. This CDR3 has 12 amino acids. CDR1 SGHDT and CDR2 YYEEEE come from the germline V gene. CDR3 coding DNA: TGTGCCAGCAGCTTGGCCTGGGAGACCCAGTACTTC. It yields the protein CASSLAWETQYF.

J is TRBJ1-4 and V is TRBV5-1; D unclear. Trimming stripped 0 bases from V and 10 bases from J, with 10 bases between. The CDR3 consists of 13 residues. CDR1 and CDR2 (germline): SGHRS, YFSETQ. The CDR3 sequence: CASSLGAFGKLFF. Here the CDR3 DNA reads TGCGCCAGCAGCTTGGGGGCTTTTGGAAAACTGTTTTTT.

This chain's CDR3 is CASSTRTGGWTEAFF. CDR3 DNA: TGTGCCAGCAGTACTCGGACAGGGGGATGGACTGAAGCTTTCTTT. The genes are TRBV2 and TRBJ1-1, with 10 bases fitting TRBD1. The CDR3 extends over 15 amino acids. J gave up 5 bases and V 5 bases, and 8 bases lay outside the gene matches. The germline V gene encodes CDR1 SNHLY and CDR2 FYNNEI.

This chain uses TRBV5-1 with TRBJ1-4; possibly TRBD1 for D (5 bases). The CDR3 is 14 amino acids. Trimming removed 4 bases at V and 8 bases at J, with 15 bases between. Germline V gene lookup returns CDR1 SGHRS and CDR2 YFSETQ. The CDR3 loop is CASSKGRRGEKLFF. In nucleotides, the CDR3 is TGCGCCAGCAGCAAGGGACGGCGAGGAGAAAAACTGTTTTTT.

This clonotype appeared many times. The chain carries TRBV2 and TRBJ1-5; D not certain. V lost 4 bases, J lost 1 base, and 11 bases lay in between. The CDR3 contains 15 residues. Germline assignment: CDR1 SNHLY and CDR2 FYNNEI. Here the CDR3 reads CASSADGVSNQPQHF. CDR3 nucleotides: TGTGCCAGCAGTGCGGACGGCGTGAGCAATCAGCCCCAGCATTTT.

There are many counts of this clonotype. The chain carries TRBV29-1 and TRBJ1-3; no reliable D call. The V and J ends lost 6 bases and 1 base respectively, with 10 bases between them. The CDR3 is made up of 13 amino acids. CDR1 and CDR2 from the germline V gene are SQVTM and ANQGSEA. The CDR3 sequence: CSVVQESGNTIYF. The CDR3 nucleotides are TGCAGCGTAGTTCAGGAATCTGGAAACACCATATATTTT. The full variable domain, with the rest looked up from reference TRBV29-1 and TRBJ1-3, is SAVISQKPSRDICQRGTSLTIQCQVDSQVTMMFWYRQQPGQSLTLIATANQGSEATYESGFVIDKFPISRPNLTFSTLTVSNMSPEDSSIYLCSVVQESGNTIYFGEGSWLTVV.

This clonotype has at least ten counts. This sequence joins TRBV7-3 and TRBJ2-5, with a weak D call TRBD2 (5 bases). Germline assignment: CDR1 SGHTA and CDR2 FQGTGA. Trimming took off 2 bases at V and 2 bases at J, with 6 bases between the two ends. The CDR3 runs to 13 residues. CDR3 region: CASSLLAQETQYF. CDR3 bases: TGTGCCAGCAGCTTATTAGCGCAAGAGACCCAGTACTTC.

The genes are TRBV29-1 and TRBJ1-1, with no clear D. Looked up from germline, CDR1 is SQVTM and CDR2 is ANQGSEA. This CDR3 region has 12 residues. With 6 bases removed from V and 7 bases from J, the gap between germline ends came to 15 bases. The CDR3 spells CSVSLPDGEAFF. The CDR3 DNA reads TGCAGCGTATCCCTCCCGGACGGTGAAGCTTTCTTT.

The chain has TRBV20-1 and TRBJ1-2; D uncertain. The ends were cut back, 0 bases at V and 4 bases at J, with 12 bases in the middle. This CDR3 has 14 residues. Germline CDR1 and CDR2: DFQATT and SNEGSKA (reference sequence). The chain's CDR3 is CSARDSPTGYGYTF. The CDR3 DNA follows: TGCAGTGCTAGAGATTCCCCCACGGGCTATGGCTACACCTTC.

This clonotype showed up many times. CDR3 nucleotide sequence: TGTGCCATCAGAGCGACAGGGGGGCACACTGAAGCTTTCTTT. Translating it yields CAIRATGGHTEAFF. The chain carries TRBV10-3 and TRBJ1-1; the match to TRBD1 covers 9 bases. CDR1 ENHRY and CDR2 SYGVKD come from the germline V gene. This CDR3 spans 14 amino acids. J gave up 3 bases and V 6 bases, and 5 bases lay outside the gene matches.

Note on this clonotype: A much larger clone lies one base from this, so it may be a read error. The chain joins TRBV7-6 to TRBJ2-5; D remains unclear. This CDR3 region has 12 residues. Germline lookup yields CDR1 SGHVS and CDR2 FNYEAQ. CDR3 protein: CAGSLEVETQYF. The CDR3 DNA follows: TGTGCCGGCAGCTTAGAGGTTGAGACCCAGTACTTC.

The CDR3: CASSSGTDSQQYF. In DNA form, the CDR3 reads TGCGCCAGCAGCTCCGGGACAGACTCCCAGCAGTACTTC. This rearrangement joins TRBV5-1 to TRBJ2-7; the match to TRBD1 covers 7 bases. V lost 3 bases, J lost 8 bases, and 8 bases stayed unmatched. This CDR3 spans 13 amino acids. Germline CDR1 is SGHRS and CDR2 is YFSETQ.

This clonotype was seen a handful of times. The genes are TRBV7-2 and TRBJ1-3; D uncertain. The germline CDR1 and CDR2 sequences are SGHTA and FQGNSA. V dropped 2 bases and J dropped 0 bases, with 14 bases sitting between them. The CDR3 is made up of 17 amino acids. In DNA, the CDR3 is TGTGCCAGCAGCTTACCTCCCGCCCACCTCTCTGGAAACACCATATATTTT. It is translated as CASSLPPAHLSGNTIYF.

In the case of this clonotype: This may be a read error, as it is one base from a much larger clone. CDR3 sequence (DNA): TGCAGTGTGGAGGGCAGGGACCAGTACTTC. Amino acid sequence: CSVEGRDQYF. V usage is TRBV20-1 and J usage is TRBJ2-5; D is perhaps TRBD2 (6 bases). The germline CDR1 and CDR2 sequences are DFQATT and SNEGSKA (reference sequence). This CDR3 spans 10 amino acids. V was cut by 7 bases and J by 10 bases, with 13 bases left in between.